This T cell receptor beta chain was found in a study of blood T cell repertoires in COVID-19. The overall study: T cells, B-cell-depleted T cells, or PBMCs provided the cDNA or gDNA that served as material.

As originally analysed: For nucleated cells, counts were estimated from reference gene primer amplification. Some clones are missing from TCRdb's copy, which holds only in-frame ones; the method was immunoSEQ multiplex PCR. That table supplies the V and J calls and clone size; D and trimming were determined from the DNA. Among about 150,000 clones, approximately 73% were seen once, and the ten largest hold about 3.9%. CDR3 length: 15 residues. Germline CDR1 is LGHDT and CDR2 is YNNKEL (reference sequence). Trimming took off 1 base at V and 3 bases at J, with 10 bases between the two ends. This clone was observed a few times.

Specimen: peripheral blood. This TCR came from a man aged 55 to 69 with acute or convalescent COVID-19. This chain uses TRBV3-1 (or the pseudogene TRBV3-2) with TRBJ1-5, with D unresolved. CDR3 sequence: CASSQGGGNNQPQHF. In DNA, the CDR3 is TGTGCCAGCAGCCAAGGAGGAGGGAACAATCAGCCCCAGCATTTT.